This TCR beta chain was recovered during a study of identifying expanded T cells in peripheral blood. Assay: immunoSEQ multiplex PCR; the TCRdb copy retains only in-frame clones and omits some. The sample includes approximately 100,000 clones, approximately 90% of them seen just once. Of note for this clone: Other DNA sequences within the sample encode an identical CDR3.

The source is a person aged 18 to 75 in good health. Sequencing used blood.

CDR3 region: CASSLAGANVLTF. CDR3 nucleotides: TGTGCCAGCAGCTTGGCTGGGGCCAACGTCCTGACTTTC. The rearrangement links TRBV5-4 to TRBJ2-6; D call uncertain. Between the trimmed V and J ends, which lost 0 bases and 2 bases, there was a span of 0 bases. Per germline, CDR1 SGHNT and CDR2 YYREEE (reference sequence). The CDR3 is made up of 13 amino acids.